This entry lists 6 T cell receptor beta chains sequenced from one sample in a study of early T cells in non-severe SARS-CoV-2 infection (dated by TCRdb to about 2021). Library method: 5' RACE. The instrument given in TCRdb is NextSeq 500. Starting from the raw public reads, TCRdb applied fastp trimming at Q25, assembled clones with MiXCR and retained in-frame beta chains. Here each entry gathers all rows of one CDR3 protein and keeps the most common genes and DNA. The sample table records roughly 51,000 distinct CDR3 sequences; roughly 9.8% of these occur just once. Almost 8.5% of the sample goes to the ten largest clones. What was sequenced was whole blood. These TCRs come from an adult who was a healthcare worker with PCR-confirmed SARS-CoV-2 infection or an uninfected control (not recorded which).

This clonotype was observed at least ten times. This chain links TRBV20-1 with TRBJ1-2; D not certain. Germline CDR1 reads DFQATT; CDR2 reads SNEGSKA (reference sequence). Trimming took 4 bases from V and 0 from J, leaving 9 bases between them. There are 13 residues in the CDR3. The CDR3 region is CSATVRTNYGYTF. For the CDR3, the DNA is TGCAGTGCTACAGTCCGAACTAACTATGGCTACACCTTC.

The sample holds many counts of this clonotype. This chain joins TRBV10-3 and TRBJ2-5; 9 nucleotides align to TRBD1. From germline, CDR1 is ENHRY and CDR2 SYGVKD. V shed 4 bases and J 4 bases; nucleotides not matched to a gene: 4. The CDR3 is 14 residues long. The CDR3 DNA follows: TGTGCCATCAGTGCCCCGGACAGGGGAGAGACCCAGTACTTC. Translation: CAISAPDRGETQYF.

There are many counts of this clonotype. The CDR3 sequence: CSAKVGLALSYNEQFF. The DNA of the CDR3 is TGCAGTGCTAAGGTCGGGCTAGCGCTCTCCTACAATGAGCAGTTCTTC. The gene calls are TRBV20-1 and TRBJ2-1; D is perhaps TRBD2 (6 bases). The CDR3 consists of 16 residues. Germline V gene sequence: CDR1 DFQATT, CDR2 SNEGSKA (reference sequence). V was pared by 4 bases and J by 0 bases, with 16 bases between.

This clonotype has more than one count but fewer than ten. The chain combines TRBV11-1 with TRBJ2-5; D not resolved. Trimming removed 4 bases from V and 5 bases from J, with 11 bases in between. The germline gives CDR1 SGHAT, CDR2 FQDESV (reference sequence). The CDR3 is 13 amino acids. DNA for the CDR3: TGTGCCAGCAGCTCACATCCCGTGGAGACCCAGTACTTC. This encodes CASSSHPVETQYF.

This clonotype is medium-sized. The chain uses TRBV4-2 and TRBJ1-1; 8 positions match TRBD1. The germline CDR1 and CDR2 sequences are LGHNA and YNFKEQ. After removal of 1 base from V and 7 bases from J, the junction contained 5 bases not matched to a gene. The CDR3 totals 14 residues. The CDR3 DNA is TGTGCCAGCAGCCAAGGTCCCGACAGGGGTGAAGCTTTCTTT. Translated, it gives CASSQGPDRGEAFF.

At least ten counts were recorded for this clonotype. The chain uses TRBV6-2 or TRBV6-3 and TRBJ1-1, with unresolved D. CDR1 is MNHEY and CDR2 is SVGEGT in the germline V gene. The germline V and J ends were trimmed by 2 bases and 4 bases, with 5 bases remaining between them. This CDR3 has 12 residues. Here the CDR3 DNA reads TGTGCCAGCAGTTACCCTAGCACTGAAGCTTTCTTT. This gives the protein CASSYPSTEAFF.